A single T cell receptor beta chain is shown here with its context. Its antigen is still unknown. Used for diagnoses were clinical symptoms, serum thyroxine and TRAb, thyroid ultrasound and orbital computed tomography. Fresh peripheral blood, 10 ml, was the source of the PBMCs. The CDR3 is 16 residues long. The V gene lost 2 bases and the J gene lost 0 bases, with 11 bases spanning the gap. Germline-derived CDR1 and CDR2 are MNHNS and SASEGT. This entry belongs to a study of T cells in Graves' hyperthyroidism and ophthalmopathy. Study-level findings and limits: Most expanded thyroid clonotypes above 0.001 also appeared in blood.

Authors of the study amplified TCR beta CDR3 regions from RNA transcripts. TCR CDR3 regions were first amplified by RT-PCR with HTBI primers. One entry per CDR3 protein results from TCRdb running MiXCR on the multiplex PCR reads. The repertoire holds fewer than 750,000 distinct CDR3 sequences, with roughly 15% as singletons. The rearrangement uses TRBV6-1 and TRBJ2-1, with D uncertain. The receptor's source is a woman aged 50 to 60 with Graves' ophthalmopathy. The specimen sequenced was blood. The CDR3, as DNA: TGTGCCAGCAGTGAAATCCAAATAAGCTCCTACAATGAGCAGTTCTTC. It is translated as CASSEIQISSYNEQFF.